The clone carrying this T cell receptor (beta chain) was counted a few times. Its specificity is not known. A sample-barcoded 5' primer and a J-beta primer mix were used in a second PCR of about 7 to 12 cycles. TCRdb re-called the 5' RACE reads with MiXCR, one entry per CDR3 protein. The sample records under 800,000 distinct CDR3 sequences, roughly 44% being singletons. The CDR3 totals 13 residues. Germline CDR1 and CDR2: MNHNS and SASEGT. V shed 7 bases, J shed 5 bases, and the junction held 6 bases outside the gene matches. The entry originates in a study of blood T cells in healthy people across ages. The study's findings and limits: Unsorted PBMCs ruled out conclusive naive versus antigen-experienced comparison.

The clonotype comes from a woman aged 55-69 years in good health. The source material was blood. The genes are TRBV6-1 and TRBJ2-5; 8 bases line up with TRBD1. CDR3 DNA: TGTGCCAGCACAGGACAGGGTTGGGAGACCCAGTACTTC. Translation: CASTGQGWETQYF.